This T cell receptor (beta chain) appears in the sequencing data of a study of identical twins. Findings and caveats of the study: Reduced insertions were recorded for abundant cord blood beta clonotypes, with no such pattern in memory repertoires. Beta out-of-frame twin sharing showed a weaker excess. Out-of-frame alpha sequences shared by twins were enriched for low generation probability.

Healthy Caucasians alone served as donors. Germline V gene sequence: CDR1 LNHNV, CDR2 YYDKDF (reference sequence). This CDR3 region has 16 residues. Trimming cost V 0 bases and J 2 bases, with 11 bases left between them. For this clonotype: Its antigen is as yet unknown.

TCRdb passed the 5' RACE reads through MiXCR, listing each CDR3 protein once. The data hold 250,000 or so distinct CDR3 sequences, with roughly 8.7% observed a single time. The data also belong to a second study, concerning yellow fever vaccine responses in identical twins.

The sequence came from a woman under 30 in good health. V is TRBV15 and J is TRBJ2-1; tentatively, D is TRBD1 (5 bases). The sequenced material came from CD8+ T cells sorted from blood. In DNA, the CDR3 is TGTGCCACCAGCAGAGAGGGGCTATCAACCTACAATGAGCAGTTCTTC. It is translated as CATSREGLSTYNEQFF.